The sequence of this T cell receptor beta chain was determined in a study of blood T cell repertoires in COVID-19 (dated by TCRdb to the early 2020s). Broadly, across the study: Samples from collaborators originated in the United States, Italy and Spain and spanned both the acute and convalescent phases of COVID-19. Where available, HLA class I and class II types were taken from metadata supplied by the sample provider and were not determined by assay-based typing. Deeply sampled blood TCRbeta repertoires from subjects exposed to, actively infected with, or recovered from COVID-19 were included in the dataset. The samples were drawn from the first 160 participants of the ongoing ImmuneRACE study and from over 950 subjects provided by 6 global collaborators. The sample metadata nearly always contained a de-identified subject ID, COVID-19 status, age in years and sex. The material from the prospective study consisted of cDNA or gDNA derived from T cells, B-cell-depleted T cells, or PBMCs. A freely available public database, intended as a resource for researchers studying the immune response to SARS-CoV-2, is where the repertoires were released. General conclusions and limits of the study: Clinical and demographic metadata were provided uncurated, with the amount varying by source and participant.

At the junction V is shortened by 4 bases and J by 3 bases; bases outside the gene matches: 15. In the germline V gene, CDR1 corresponds to LGHNA and CDR2 to YSLEER. Including the terminal cysteine and phenylalanine, the CDR3 comprises 18 residues. Left in the record is the CDR3 DNA by itself, 54 bases read in frame from the first base. TCRbeta CDR3 regions were amplified from genomic DNA using the immunoSEQ Assay, a bias-controlled multiplex PCR. In the authors' own workflow: Nucleated cell counts per sample were estimated from amplification of reference gene primers within the assay. Sequence reads were collapsed and filtered to measure the absolute abundance of every unique TCRbeta CDR3 rearrangement. For each sample, productive Simpson clonality was calculated as the square root of Simpson's diversity index across productive rearrangements. Imported from immuneACCESS, the table was reduced by TCRdb to in-frame sequences with V and J called. These copies leave out some clones; in studies compared against another copy, an unresolved V gene accounts for under half, and the cause of the remainder is not known. D and trimming come from the DNA, and the V and J calls and clone size come from that table. Counted in this sample were about 150,000 clones; around nine tenths of them appeared once. Around 0.5% of the sample rests with the top ten.

One collaborating source in Seattle enrolled patients while the patients were actively infected and followed the patients over time throughout the course of disease. The collaborating institutions used their own protocols to collect whole blood in K2EDTA tubes. For TCRbeta analysis, collaborators shipped samples as frozen whole blood, isolated PBMCs, or DNA extracted from either of those sample types. Note on this clone: Its antigen remains undetermined. No base quality information exists; no much larger clone differs at one position.

The chain is assembled from TRBV4-3 and TRBJ1-2; 9 middle bases align to TRBD1. The TCR was taken from a man between 60 and 75 years old with COVID-19, enrolled during active disease. Sample: peripheral blood. The CDR3 sequence is CASSRTVSGTGSDYGYTF. The DNA sequence follows: TGCGCCAGCAGCCGCACCGTGTCCGGGACAGGGTCTGACTATGGCTACACCTTC.